The 14 T cell receptor beta chains given below trace back to one sample, sequenced in a study of blood T cell repertoires in COVID-19. Libraries were prepared by immunoSEQ multiplex PCR; TCRdb keeps only in-frame clonotypes and omits some of them. The table includes about 270,000 clones, approximately 85% detected once. Sequenced: peripheral blood. The source of these receptors is an older woman with acute or convalescent COVID-19.

This chain uses TRBV5-1 with TRBJ2-7, with D tentatively TRBD1 (7 bases). There are 16 residues in the CDR3. Germline loops: CDR1 SGHRS, CDR2 YFSETQ. V gave up 0 bases and J gave up 5 bases, with 18 bases separating them. CDR3 sequence (DNA): TGCGCCAGCAGCTTGGCCAGGGGGGTGGTAGGGGACGAGCAGTACTTC. This codes for CASSLARGVVGDEQYF.

This chain joins TRBV4-1 and TRBJ2-3, with D tentatively TRBD1 (6 bases). V gave up 1 base and J gave up 8 bases, with 16 bases separating them. The CDR3 runs to 15 residues. CDR1 MGHRA and CDR2 YSYEKL come from the germline V gene. The CDR3: CASSQVGSRGGTQYF. The CDR3 DNA reads TGCGCCAGCAGCCAAGTAGGGTCCAGGGGTGGTACGCAGTATTTT.

This chain uses TRBV7-9 with TRBJ1-4, with D maybe TRBD1 (6 bases). V shed 5 bases and J shed 7 bases, with 20 bases lying between them. The CDR3 runs 16 residues. Germline assignment: CDR1 SEHNR and CDR2 FQNEAQ (reference sequence). The CDR3 region has the DNA TGTGCCAGCAGCCGGCCCCACAGGGAAGTAGCTGAAAAACTGTTTTTT. Its translation: CASSRPHREVAEKLFF.

CDR3 residues: CATSSVGGINEQYF. As DNA, the CDR3 is TGTGCCACCAGCAGCGTAGGGGGAATTAACGAGCAGTACTTC. The chain joins TRBV15 to TRBJ2-7, with D tentatively TRBD1 (6 bases). This CDR3 comprises 14 residues. In germline, CDR1 is LNHNV, CDR2 YYDKDF (reference sequence). Trimming took 3 bases from V and 5 from J, leaving 14 bases between them.

The rearrangement joins TRBV24-1 to TRBJ1-2; 10 nucleotides align to TRBD1. J gave up 4 bases and V 2 bases, and 6 bases lay outside the gene matches. CDR3 length equals 16 residues. Germline loops: CDR1 KGHDR, CDR2 SFDVKD. CDR3 region: CATSDSPGQGTYGYTF. CDR3 sequence (DNA): TGTGCCACCAGTGATTCCCCGGGACAGGGGACCTATGGCTACACCTTC.

The genes are TRBV5-1 and TRBJ2-7; a possible D gene is TRBD2 (5 bases). This CDR3 spans 14 amino acids. Germline V CDR1 and CDR2: SGHRS, YFSETQ. The germline V and J ends were trimmed by 4 bases and 2 bases, with 13 bases remaining between them. The CDR3, as DNA: TGCGCCAGCAGCGCCCACGGGGTCACCTACGAGCAGTACTTC. The encoded protein is CASSAHGVTYEQYF.

The chain has TRBV7-8 and TRBJ1-4, with 10 bases identical to TRBD1. Germline CDR1 and CDR2: SGHVS and FQNEAQ. The CDR3 is 13 amino acids. V lost 4 bases, J lost 8 bases, and 1 base stayed unmatched. CDR3 residues: CASSWDRGEKLFF. The CDR3 DNA sequence: TGTGCCAGCAGCTGGGACAGGGGCGAAAAACTGTTTTTT.

The rearrangement uses TRBV5-1 and TRBJ2-3; possible D gene TRBD2, 6 bases. Germline CDR1 is SGHRS and CDR2 is YFSETQ. V lost 6 bases and J lost 4, with 15 bases in between. CDR3 length equals 14 residues. The CDR3 loop reads CASKETSNPDTQYF. As DNA, the CDR3 is TGCGCCAGCAAAGAAACTAGCAATCCAGATACGCAGTATTTT. The full variable domain, with the rest looked up from reference TRBV5-1 and TRBJ2-3, is KAGVTQTPRYLIKTRGQQVTLSCSPISGHRSVSWYQQTPGQGLQFLFEYFSETQRNKGNFPGRFSGRQFSNSRSEMNVSTLELGDSALYLCASKETSNPDTQYFGPGTRLTVL.

This clone showed up just once. The chain has TRBV6-1 and TRBJ1-1; 9 positions match TRBD1. From germline, CDR1 is MNHNS and CDR2 SASEGT. After removal of 4 bases from V and 5 bases from J, the junction contained 8 bases not matched to a gene. The CDR3 totals 15 residues. This chain's CDR3 is CASSAPGQGRTEAFF. In nucleotides, the CDR3 is TGTGCCAGCAGTGCCCCGGGACAGGGAAGGACTGAAGCTTTCTTT.

The chain is built from TRBV5-1 and TRBJ1-4; D gene ambiguous. The CDR3 is 17 residues long. The V end lost 7 bases, the J end lost 0 bases, and 19 bases lay between the germline ends. CDR1 is SGHRS, CDR2 YFSETQ, per germline. The CDR3 protein is CASRGGIWGTTNEKLFF. The CDR3 DNA is TGCGCCAGCCGGGGTGGCATTTGGGGAACAACTAATGAAAAACTGTTTTTT.

This clone has more than one count but fewer than ten. The same CDR3 arises from other DNA sequences in this sample as well. This chain joins TRBV20-1 and TRBJ1-2; maybe TRBD1 (5 bases). Per germline, CDR1 DFQATT and CDR2 SNEGSKA (reference sequence). Trimming cost V 6 bases and J 4 bases, with 12 bases left between them. The CDR3 sequence is 12 residues long. In nucleotides, the CDR3 is TGCAGTGCCAGTCGACAGACCTATGGCTACACCTTC. It is translated as CSASRQTYGYTF.

The chain is built from TRBV3-1 (or the pseudogene TRBV3-2) and TRBJ1-2; D unclear. Germline CDR1 and CDR2: LGHDT and YNNKEL (reference sequence). The V gene lost 3 bases and the J gene lost 0 bases, with 11 bases spanning the gap. The CDR3 is made up of 15 amino acids. CDR3 protein: CASSHLAGPNYGYTF. CDR3 nucleotides: TGTGCCAGCAGCCACTTGGCTGGTCCTAACTATGGCTACACCTTC.

J is TRBJ2-7 and V is TRBV6-6; 7 positions agree with TRBD2. The germline CDR1 and CDR2 sequences are MNHNY and SVGAGI (reference sequence). Trimming took 2 bases from V and 5 from J; bases not matched to a gene: 6. This CDR3 spans 14 amino acids. The CDR3 DNA is TGTGCCAGCAGTTACATGGGACTACAGGACGAGCAGTACTTC. Translation gives CASSYMGLQDEQYF.

The V and J genes are TRBV5-1 and TRBJ2-3, with D hard to call. Trimming stripped 4 bases from V and 2 bases from J, with 17 bases between. Germline V gene data show CDR1 as SGHRS and CDR2 as YFSETQ. This CDR3 is built from 16 residues. DNA for the CDR3: TGCGCCAGCAGCCTGGACCTTGGTGCGGCCACAGATACGCAGTATTTT. Its protein is CASSLDLGAATDTQYF.